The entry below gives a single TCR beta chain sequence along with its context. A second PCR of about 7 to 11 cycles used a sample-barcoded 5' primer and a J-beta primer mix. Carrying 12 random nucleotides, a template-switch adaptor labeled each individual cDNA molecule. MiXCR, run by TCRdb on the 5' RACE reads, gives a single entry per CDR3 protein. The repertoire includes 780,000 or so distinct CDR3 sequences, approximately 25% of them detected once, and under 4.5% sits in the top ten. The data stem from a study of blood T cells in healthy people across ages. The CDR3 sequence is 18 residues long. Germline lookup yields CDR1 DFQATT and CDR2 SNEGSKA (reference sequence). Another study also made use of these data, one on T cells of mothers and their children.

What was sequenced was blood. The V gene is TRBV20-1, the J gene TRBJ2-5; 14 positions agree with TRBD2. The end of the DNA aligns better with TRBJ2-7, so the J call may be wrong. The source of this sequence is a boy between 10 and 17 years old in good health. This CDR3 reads CSADKTGTSGSIEYEQYF. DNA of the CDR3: TGCAGTGCCGATAAAACCGGGACTAGCGGGAGCATAGAATACGAGCAGTACTTC.